The next 3 T cell receptor beta chains were all read from a single sample in a study of blood T cell repertoires in COVID-19 (dated by TCRdb to the early 2020s). Libraries were built with the immunoSEQ multiplex PCR assay. Imported from immuneACCESS, the table was reduced by TCRdb to in-frame sequences with V and J called. These copies leave out some clones; in studies compared against another copy, an unresolved V gene accounts for under half, and the cause of the remainder is not known. The sample table records 130,000 to 150,000 clones; about 80% of these occur just once. 3% of the sample is taken by the ten largest. The sequencing sample was made of peripheral blood. All receptors derive from a woman older than 75 with acute or convalescent COVID-19.

The rearrangement links TRBV7-2 to TRBJ2-7; perhaps TRBD1 as D (5 bases). Germline V gene lookup returns CDR1 SGHTA and CDR2 FQGNSA. The CDR3 has 13 residues. The V end was cut by 5 bases, the J end by 0 bases, with 8 bases between. The CDR3 here is CASSMGPSYEQYF. CDR3 in DNA: TGTGCCAGCAGCATGGGGCCCTCCTACGAGCAGTACTTC.

The rearrangement links TRBV18 to TRBJ2-5; possibly TRBD2 for D (6 bases). This CDR3 is 13 amino acids long. Germline V gene sequence: CDR1 KGHSH, CDR2 LQKENI. Trimming left V 2 bases short and J 5 bases short, with 9 bases between. The CDR3 here is CASSPTTRETQYF. In nucleotides, the CDR3 is TGTGCCAGCTCACCAACGACTAGGGAGACCCAGTACTTC.

V gene TRBV3-1 (or the pseudogene TRBV3-2) combines with J gene TRBJ2-6; 11 nucleotides agree with TRBD2. Germline CDR1 and CDR2: LGHDT and YNNKEL (reference sequence). V lost 5 bases, J lost 0 bases, and 9 bases stayed unmatched. The CDR3 is 19 amino acids. As DNA, the CDR3 is TGTGCCAGCAGCTCCTACTCACTAGCGGGGGACTCTGGGGCCAACGTCCTGACTTTC. This encodes CASSSYSLAGDSGANVLTF.